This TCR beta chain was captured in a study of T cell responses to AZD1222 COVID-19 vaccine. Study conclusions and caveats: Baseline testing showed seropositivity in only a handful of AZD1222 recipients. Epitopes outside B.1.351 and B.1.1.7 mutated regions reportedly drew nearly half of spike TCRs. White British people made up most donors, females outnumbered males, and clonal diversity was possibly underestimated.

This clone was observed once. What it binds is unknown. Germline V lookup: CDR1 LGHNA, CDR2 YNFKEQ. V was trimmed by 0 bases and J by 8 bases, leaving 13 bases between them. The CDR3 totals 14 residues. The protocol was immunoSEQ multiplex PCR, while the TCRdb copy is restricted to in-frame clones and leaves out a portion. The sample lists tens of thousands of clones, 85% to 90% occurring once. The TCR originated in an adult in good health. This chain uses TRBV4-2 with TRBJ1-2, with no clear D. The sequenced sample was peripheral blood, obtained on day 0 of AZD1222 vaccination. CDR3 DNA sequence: TGTGCCAGCAGCCAAGAGGTAGCAAGTAGGGGCTACACCTTC. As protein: CASSQEVASRGYTF.